The following is a T cell receptor beta chain sequence with its context. Antigen: not known. The CDR3 has 15 amino acids. Trimming cost V 2 bases and J 5 bases, with 17 bases left between them. Germline CDR1 reads SGHDT; CDR2 reads YYEEEE. CD4+ and CD8+ T cells were sorted from PBMCs. This entry comes from a study of CD8+ T cells in alopecia areata. On the study more broadly: Those treated were given oral tofacitinib at 5 to 10 mg twice daily. Tofacitinib exposure lasted 6 to 18 months, followed by 6 months off drug.

Regarding the study as a whole: Lesional scalp, especially alopecia totalis/universalis, showed higher clonality than normal scalp.

Sequencing relied on a cDNA template that was reverse transcribed from extracted RNA. The assay was immunoSEQ multiplex PCR, and TCRdb's table has in-frame clones only and misses some. The table lists hundreds of thousands of clones, 67% of them singletons. This sequence originates from a human donor with alopecia areata. The input for sequencing was CD4+ T cells sorted from blood, taken at week 0. This chain joins TRBV5-6 and TRBJ2-7; TRBD1 might be the D (6 bases). The CDR3 nucleotides are TGTGCCAGCAGCTTCGAGGCGCAGGGGACCGACGAGCAGTACTTC. Protein: CASSFEAQGTDEQYF.